This TCR beta chain was sequenced in a study of blood T cell repertoires in COVID-19. Across the whole study: COVID-19 samples collected from the United States, Italy and Spain covered acute and convalescent phases. Sample material is recorded as cDNA or gDNA derived from T cells, B-cell-depleted T cells, or PBMCs.

CDR1 SGHAT and CDR2 FQNNGV come from the germline V gene. This CDR3 is built from 17 residues. The V and J ends lost 0 bases and 3 bases respectively, with 17 bases between them. Original processing methods: The authors estimated nucleated cell counts from reference gene primer amplification. Sequencing was performed with immunoSEQ multiplex PCR; in TCRdb, only in-frame clones are kept and a portion is missing. That table gives V, J and clone size, and the DNA gave D and trimming. The data contain under 250,000 clones, around 85% of them singletons. V gene TRBV11-2 combines with J gene TRBJ1-1, with a possible D match to TRBD1 (6 bases). This receptor was obtained from a woman between 50 and 59 years old with acute COVID-19. Sequencing was performed on PBMCs or T cells enriched from blood (not recorded which). CDR3 amino acids: CASSLDQLGALDTEAFF. For the CDR3, the DNA is TGTGCCAGCAGCTTAGATCAATTGGGGGCCTTGGACACTGAAGCTTTCTTT.